Detailed here is one T cell receptor (beta chain). This record comes from a study of blood T cell repertoires in COVID-19. The wider study: The samples span acute and convalescent COVID-19 from the United States, Italy and Spain. The analysed material was cDNA or gDNA that came from T cells, B-cell-depleted T cells, or PBMCs.

Measured with immunoSEQ multiplex PCR; TCRdb has only the in-frame clones, and not every one. Of 100,000 to 150,000 clones in the sample, 80% to 95% were seen once. The CDR3 is 15 amino acids. Germline CDR1 and CDR2: SGDLS and YYNGEE. Trimming took off 0 bases at V and 2 bases at J, with 6 bases between the two ends. Enrolled during active infection, Seattle patients were then followed longitudinally. The sequenced material came from peripheral blood. The receptor comes from a man aged 45-65 years with COVID-19, enrolled during active disease. The chain uses TRBV9 and TRBJ2-6; D unresolved. This CDR3 is CASSVGATGANVLTF. CDR3 bases: TGTGCCAGCAGCGTAGGTGCTACTGGGGCCAACGTCCTGACTTTC. The full variable domain, with the rest looked up from reference TRBV9 and TRBJ2-6, is DSGVTQTPKHLITATGQRVTLRCSPRSGDLSVYWYQQSLDQGLQFLIQYYNGEERAKGNILERFSAQQFPDLHSELNLSSLELGDSALYFCASSVGATGANVLTFGAGSRLTVL.